The 11 T cell receptor beta chains below come from one sample, sequenced in a study of blood T cell repertoires in COVID-19. Using immunoSEQ multiplex PCR, the repertoire was profiled, and TCRdb retains in-frame clones only, with some absent. The sample comprises some 200,000 clones, under 90% of which are singletons, and approximately 5.9% rests with the top ten. The material sequenced was peripheral blood. Every receptor here comes from a man at least 80 years old with acute or convalescent COVID-19.

The chain carries TRBV28 and TRBJ2-7; 9 nucleotides match TRBD1. The germline V gene encodes CDR1 MDHEN and CDR2 SYDVKM. The V segment lost 2 bases and the J segment 4 bases; nucleotides outside the gene matches: 3. The CDR3 runs 14 residues. The CDR3 bases are TGTGCCAGCAGTTTAGGGACAGGGTTTTACGAGCAGTACTTC. This encodes CASSLGTGFYEQYF. The full variable domain, completed using reference TRBV28 and TRBJ2-7, is DVKVTQSSRYLVKRTGEKVFLECVQDMDHENMFWYRQDPGLGLRLIYFSYDVKMKEKGDIPEGYSVSREKKERFSLILESASTNQTSMYLCASSLGTGFYEQYFGPGTRLTVT.

V and J are TRBV24-1 and TRBJ1-2, with 7 nucleotides matching TRBD1. Germline CDR1 KGHDR, CDR2 SFDVKD. The length of the CDR3 is 13 residues. The V segment lost 8 bases and the J segment 6 bases; nucleotides outside the gene matches: 8. CDR3 residues: CATNNRGSDGYTF. DNA of the CDR3: TGTGCCACCAACAACAGGGGTTCGGATGGCTACACCTTC.

This chain links TRBV3-1 (or the pseudogene TRBV3-2) with TRBJ1-1; no clear D. Germline CDR1 LGHDT, CDR2 YNNKEL (reference sequence). CDR3 size: 14 residues. V dropped 2 bases and J dropped 7 bases, with 14 bases sitting between them. The CDR3 DNA sequence: TGTGCCAGCAGCCAATCAGGCGGGAGGGTTGAAGCTTTCTTT. Encoded protein: CASSQSGGRVEAFF.

This clone was picked up one time. This rearrangement joins TRBV9 to TRBJ2-1, with a tentative D call TRBD2 (6 bases). V lost 3 bases and J 7 bases, leaving 20 bases between the germline ends. There are 16 residues in the CDR3. The V gene's germline CDR1 is SGDLS and CDR2 YYNGEE. The CDR3: CASSGGDGTPRNEQFF. CDR3 bases: TGTGCCAGCAGCGGAGGGGACGGGACTCCCCGTAATGAGCAGTTCTTC.

The chain has TRBV20-1 and TRBJ2-7; D is perhaps TRBD2 (5 bases). The ends were cut back, 3 bases at V and 0 bases at J, with 15 bases in the middle. CDR1 is DFQATT, CDR2 SNEGSKA, per germline (reference sequence). CDR3 length: 15 residues. The CDR3 DNA sequence: TGCAGTGCTAGTTCGCGACGGGGTAGCTCCTACGAGCAGTACTTC. Protein sequence: CSASSRRGSSYEQYF.

The J gene is TRBJ1-1, the V gene TRBV2; D is unclear. The length of the CDR3 is 13 residues. Germline V gives CDR1 SNHLY, CDR2 FYNNEI. The V end lost 7 bases, the J end lost 5 bases, and 14 bases lay between the germline ends. The chain's CDR3 is CASKGYSGTEAFF. CDR3 DNA sequence: TGTGCCAGCAAAGGTTACTCGGGGACTGAAGCTTTCTTT.

The rearrangement links TRBV25-1 to TRBJ2-5, with TRBD2 matching 11 bases. CDR1 MGHDK and CDR2 SYGVNS come from the germline V gene. This CDR3 comprises 16 residues. V was pared by 2 bases and J by 5 bases, with 7 bases of the junction left unmatched. CDR3 residues: CASSELTSGMFETQYF. CDR3 nucleotides: TGTGCCAGCAGTGAACTGACTAGCGGGATGTTTGAGACCCAGTACTTC.

CDR3 protein: CASSLASGTGLRGNEKLFF. Here the CDR3 DNA reads TGCGCCAGCAGCTTGGCCTCCGGAACAGGGCTCCGAGGGAATGAAAAACTGTTTTTT. The gene calls are TRBV5-1 and TRBJ1-4, with D possibly TRBD1 on 6 matching bases. Germline V lookup: CDR1 SGHRS, CDR2 YFSETQ. This CDR3 contains 19 residues. Trimming took 0 bases from V and 5 from J, leaving 23 bases between them.

The chain recombines TRBV12-3 or TRBV12-4 with TRBJ1-4; possible D gene TRBD1, 5 bases. With 6 bases removed from V and 4 bases from J, the gap between germline ends came to 6 bases. The CDR3 runs 12 residues. The CDR3 spells CASRQVNEKLFF. The CDR3 nucleotides read TGTGCCAGCAGACAGGTTAATGAAAAACTGTTTTTT.

The chain links TRBV21-1 to TRBJ2-7; TRBD1, the table's D call, lacks a check against the DNA. TRBV21-1 represents a pseudogene. This CDR3 spans 12 amino acids. CDR3 sequence: CAADRVSYEQYV. The DNA of the CDR3 is TGTGCCGCCGACAGGGTCTCCTACGAGCAGTACGTC.

About this clone itself: Other DNA sequences in the same sample also yield this CDR3. This chain uses TRBV29-1 with TRBJ1-1; D unclear. CDR1 is SQVTM and CDR2 is ANQGSEA in the germline V gene. With 6 bases removed from V and 2 bases from J, the gap between germline ends came to 10 bases. The CDR3 is 12 residues long. The chain's CDR3 is CSVSRGNTEAFF. CDR3 in DNA: TGCAGCGTATCTCGGGGAAACACTGAAGCTTTCTTT.